The sequence of this T cell receptor beta chain was determined in a study of cytomegalovirus exposure and HLA in healthy donors. Study-wide background: Around 79 million unique TCRs, all from HLA-typed donors, were included in an early release of the data.

The PCR ran on 60 Vbeta and 13 Jbeta primers. Sequencing used immunoSEQ multiplex PCR; TCRdb keeps in-frame clones, though not all of them. The sample contains approximately 100,000 clones, about 89% of which appear only once. The CDR3 has 13 residues. The germline gives CDR1 SEHNR, CDR2 FQNEAQ (reference sequence). Trimming pared 0 bases from V and 5 bases from J, leaving 5 bases between. Sequencing was performed on PBMCs. The chain combines TRBV7-9 with TRBJ2-1; D remains ambiguous. The TCR was taken from a man aged 30 to 39 in good health and CMV-seropositive. CDR3 residues: CASSLAQNNEQFF. For the CDR3, the DNA is TGTGCCAGCAGCTTAGCTCAGAACAATGAGCAGTTCTTC.